Listed below are T cell receptor beta chains from one sample, sequenced in a study of early T cells in non-severe SARS-CoV-2 infection. Each CDR3 protein gets one entry after TCRdb re-called the 5' RACE reads with MiXCR. The sample includes just over 80,000 distinct CDR3 sequences, roughly 13% of them seen just once. The sequencing input was whole blood. The receptors were sampled from an adult who was a healthcare worker with PCR-confirmed SARS-CoV-2 infection or an uninfected control (not recorded which). CDR3s include the opening cysteine and the closing phenylalanine or tryptophan. D genes are given only for firm matches. Expanded clones get a size class; other rows say once, few or many, or leave the size out.

v_gene: TRBV6-1; abundance: few; j_gene: TRBJ1-2; d_gene: .; CDR3nt: TGTGCCAGCAGTGAAGCGTTCGGGAAATTCAACTATGGCTACACCTTC; CDR3aa: CASSEAFGKFNYGYTF
v_gene: TRBV11-2; abundance: .; j_gene: TRBJ2-1; d_gene: TRBD1; CDR3nt: TGTGCCAGCAGCTTTGGGACAGGCCGAACCAATGAGCAGTTCTTC; CDR3aa: CASSFGTGRTNEQFF
v_gene: TRBV5-4; abundance: .; j_gene: TRBJ2-5; d_gene: .; CDR3nt: TGTGCCAGCAGCTTGCGGGGCTCGATCCAAGAGACCCAGTACTTC; CDR3aa: CASSLRGSIQETQYF
v_gene: TRBV12-3/TRBV12-4; abundance: many; j_gene: TRBJ2-1; d_gene: .; CDR3nt: TGTGCCAGCACTAAAAGCTCCTACAATGAGCAGTTCTTC; CDR3aa: CASTKSSYNEQFF
v_gene: TRBV7-9; abundance: few; j_gene: TRBJ1-2; d_gene: TRBD1; CDR3nt: TGTGCCAGCAGCAAATCAGGGGGTCAATCCTATGGCTACACCTTC; CDR3aa: CASSKSGGQSYGYTF
v_gene: TRBV5-1; abundance: .; j_gene: TRBJ2-5; d_gene: TRBD2; CDR3nt: TGCGCCAGCAGCCCCGGACAGGGCCCTAGCGGGGGACTGCTTGAGACCCAGTACTTC; CDR3aa: CASSPGQGPSGGLLETQYF
v_gene: TRBV3-1; abundance: .; j_gene: TRBJ1-5; d_gene: .; CDR3nt: TGTGCCAGCAGCCAAGGCGGGACACTTCAGCCCCAGCATTTT; CDR3aa: CASSQGGTLQPQHF
v_gene: TRBV12-5; abundance: few; j_gene: TRBJ2-5; d_gene: TRBD1; CDR3nt: TGTGCTAGTGGTTCGGGACAGGGGTTTGAGACCCAGTACTTC; CDR3aa: CASGSGQGFETQYF
v_gene: TRBV7-2; abundance: many; j_gene: TRBJ2-3; d_gene: .; CDR3nt: TGTGCCAGCAGCTTAGGGGCCCAGTATAGCACAGATACGCAGTATTTT; CDR3aa: CASSLGAQYSTDTQYF
v_gene: TRBV30; abundance: .; j_gene: TRBJ2-5; d_gene: TRBD1; CDR3nt: TGTGCCTGGAGTACCGGACAGGGTCGGGAGACCCAGTACTTC; CDR3aa: CAWSTGQGRETQYF